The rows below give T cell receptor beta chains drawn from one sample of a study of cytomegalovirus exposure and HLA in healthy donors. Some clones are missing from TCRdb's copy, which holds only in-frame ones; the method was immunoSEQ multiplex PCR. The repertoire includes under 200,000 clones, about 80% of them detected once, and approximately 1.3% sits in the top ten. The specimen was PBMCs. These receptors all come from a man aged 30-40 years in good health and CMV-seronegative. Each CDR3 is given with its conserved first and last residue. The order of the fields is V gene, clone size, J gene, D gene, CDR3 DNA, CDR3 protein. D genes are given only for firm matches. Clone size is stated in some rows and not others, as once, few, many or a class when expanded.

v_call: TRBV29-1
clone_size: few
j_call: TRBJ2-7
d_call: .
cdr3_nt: TGCAGCGTCTTAGCGGAGACATGGAGCGAGCAGTACTTC
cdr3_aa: CSVLAETWSEQYF

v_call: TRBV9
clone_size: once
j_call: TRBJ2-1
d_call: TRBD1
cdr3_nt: TGTGCCAGCAGCACGTGGGGACAGGGGGCAGCTGAGCAGTTCTTC
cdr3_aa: CASSTWGQGAAEQFF

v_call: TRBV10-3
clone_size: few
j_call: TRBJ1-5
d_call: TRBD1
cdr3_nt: TGTGCCATCAGTGACCCCGACAGGGGGGAACAGCCCCAGCATTTT
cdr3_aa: CAISDPDRGEQPQHF

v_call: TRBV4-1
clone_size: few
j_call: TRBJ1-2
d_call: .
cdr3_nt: TGCGCCAGCAGCCAAGAGGCAACAGGGTTCTCATATGGCTACACCTTC
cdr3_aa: CASSQEATGFSYGYTF

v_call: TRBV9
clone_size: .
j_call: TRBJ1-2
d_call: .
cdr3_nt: TGTGCCAGCAGCACGGGACACACTCATGGCTACACCTTC
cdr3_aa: CASSTGHTHGYTF

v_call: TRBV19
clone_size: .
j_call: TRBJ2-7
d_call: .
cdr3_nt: TGTGCCAGTAGCTCCTTAGAGCGGAGCGAGCAGTACTTC
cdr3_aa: CASSSLERSEQYF

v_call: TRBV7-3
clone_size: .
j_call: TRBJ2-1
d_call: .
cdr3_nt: TGTGCCAGCAGCCCCCCGGGACTTTACAATGAGCAGTTCTTC
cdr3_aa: CASSPPGLYNEQFF

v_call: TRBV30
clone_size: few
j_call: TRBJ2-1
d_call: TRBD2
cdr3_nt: TGTGCCTGTGCTAGTCGACTAGCGAGTCAACACAATGAGCAGTTCTTC
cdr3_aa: CACASRLASQHNEQFF

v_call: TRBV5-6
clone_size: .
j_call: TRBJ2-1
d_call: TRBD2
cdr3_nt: TGTGCCAGCAGCCTTTTGACTAGCGGGTACAATGAGCAGTTCTTC
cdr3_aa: CASSLLTSGYNEQFF

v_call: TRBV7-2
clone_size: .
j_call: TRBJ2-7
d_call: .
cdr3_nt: TGTGCCAGCAGCTTAGTCCCTAGCCCCGGCGAGCAGTACTTC
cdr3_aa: CASSLVPSPGEQYF

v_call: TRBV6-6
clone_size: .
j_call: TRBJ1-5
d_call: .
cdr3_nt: TGTGCCAGCAGTTCTGGGGGCCAGCCCCAGCATTTT
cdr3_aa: CASSSGGQPQHF

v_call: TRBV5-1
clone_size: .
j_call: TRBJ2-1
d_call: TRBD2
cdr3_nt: TGCGCCAGCAGCCTCACTAGCGGGGGGCGGGGGAATGAGCAGTTCTTC
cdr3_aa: CASSLTSGGRGNEQFF

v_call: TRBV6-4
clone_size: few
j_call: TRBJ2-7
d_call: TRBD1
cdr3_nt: TGTGCCAGCAGTGACTCGAACAGGGGGAGATACGAGCAGTACTTC
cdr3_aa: CASSDSNRGRYEQYF

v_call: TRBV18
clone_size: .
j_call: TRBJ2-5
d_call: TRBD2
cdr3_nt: TGTGCCAGCTCACCATCAAGCCTAGCGGGGGAGACCCAGTACTTC
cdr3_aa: CASSPSSLAGETQYF

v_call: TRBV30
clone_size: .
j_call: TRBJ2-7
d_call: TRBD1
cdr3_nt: TGTGCCTGGAGTCCAGACAGGGGAGCCTACGAGCAGTACTTC
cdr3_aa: CAWSPDRGAYEQYF

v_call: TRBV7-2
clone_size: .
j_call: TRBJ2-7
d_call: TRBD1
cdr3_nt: TGTGCCAGCAGCTTAGAAGGCAGGGGGCTCGAGCAGTACTTC
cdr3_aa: CASSLEGRGLEQYF

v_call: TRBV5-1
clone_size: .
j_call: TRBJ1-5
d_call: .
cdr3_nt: TGCGCCAGCAGCGACGGGAATTTGGATCAGCCCCAGCATTTT
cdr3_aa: CASSDGNLDQPQHF

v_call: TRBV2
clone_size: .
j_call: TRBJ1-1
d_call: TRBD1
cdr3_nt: TGTGCCAGCAGGGGACAGGGGGGCCGAGTATCTGAAGCTTTCTTT
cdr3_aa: CASRGQGGRVSEAFF

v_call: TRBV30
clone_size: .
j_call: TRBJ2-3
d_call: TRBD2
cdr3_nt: TGTGCCTGGAGTCGTCCCGGGACTAGCGGGGGGGCCCCAGATACGCAGTATTTT
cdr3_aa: CAWSRPGTSGGAPDTQYF

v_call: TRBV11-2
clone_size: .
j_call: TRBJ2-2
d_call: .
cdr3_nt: TGTGCCAGCAGCTTAGCCGGACACAACACCGGGGAGCTGTTTTTT
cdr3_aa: CASSLAGHNTGELFF

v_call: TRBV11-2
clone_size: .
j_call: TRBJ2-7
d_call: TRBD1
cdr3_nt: TGTGCCAGCAGCTGGGGGACAGGGTACAGCTCCTACGAGCAGTACTTC
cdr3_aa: CASSWGTGYSSYEQYF

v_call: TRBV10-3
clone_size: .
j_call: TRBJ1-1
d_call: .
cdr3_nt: TGTGCCATCAGTGAGTCGATGGCGGCCTTGAACACTGAAGCTTTCTTT
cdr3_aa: CAISESMAALNTEAFF

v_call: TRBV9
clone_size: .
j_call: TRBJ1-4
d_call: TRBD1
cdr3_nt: TGTGCCAGCAGCGTAGCATGGGGAGACAGGGTGGATGAAAAACTGTTTTTT
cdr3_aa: CASSVAWGDRVDEKLFF

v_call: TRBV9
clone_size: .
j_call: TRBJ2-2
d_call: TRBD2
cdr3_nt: TGTGCCAGCAGCGTAGTGGGGAGGGGCGAAACCGGGGAGCTGTTTTTT
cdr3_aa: CASSVVGRGETGELFF

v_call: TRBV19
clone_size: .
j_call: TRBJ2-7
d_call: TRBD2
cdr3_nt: TGTGCCAGTAGCCCCCTGCTAGCGGGAGGGATCTACGAGCAGTACTTC
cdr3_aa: CASSPLLAGGIYEQYF

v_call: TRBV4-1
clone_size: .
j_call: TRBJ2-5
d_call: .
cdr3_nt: TGCGCCAGCAGCCAAAACCCCCCTTCGACAGTCCAAGAGACCCAGTACTTC
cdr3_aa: CASSQNPPSTVQETQYF

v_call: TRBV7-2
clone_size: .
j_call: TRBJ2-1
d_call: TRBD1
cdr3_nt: TGTGCCAGCAGCTTAGGAGGGGGCGCCTACAATGAGCAGTTCTTC
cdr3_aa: CASSLGGGAYNEQFF

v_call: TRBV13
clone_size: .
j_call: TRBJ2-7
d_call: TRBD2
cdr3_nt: TGTGCCAGCAGCTCTAGCGGGAGTATGGGAAAATACGAGCAGTACTTC
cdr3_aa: CASSSSGSMGKYEQYF

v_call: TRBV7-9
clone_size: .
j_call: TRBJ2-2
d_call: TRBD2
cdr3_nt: TGTGCCAGCAGTACCCGGGACTATAACACCGGGGAGCTGTTTTTT
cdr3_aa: CASSTRDYNTGELFF

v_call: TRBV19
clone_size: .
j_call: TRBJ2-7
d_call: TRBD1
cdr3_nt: TGTGCCAGTAGTGACAGGGGCCATTACGAGCAGTACTTC
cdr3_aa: CASSDRGHYEQYF

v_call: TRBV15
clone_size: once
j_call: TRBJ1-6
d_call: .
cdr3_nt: TGTGCCACCGCTGACGGGGTGTTCAGGTCCCTCCACTTT
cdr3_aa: CATADGVFRSLHF